This entry describes one T cell receptor (beta chain). These data originate in a study of blood T cell repertoires in COVID-19. Study-wide context: PBMCs, B-cell-depleted T cells, or T cells were the source of the cDNA or gDNA that made up the material.

Individuals drawn from around 25 US areas were about 18 to 95 years old. Membership in each cohort depended on participant-reported clinical history. The authors' processing: Cell counts per sample came from amplifying reference gene primers. Sequenced by immunoSEQ multiplex PCR; TCRdb stores in-frame clones only, minus some. The V and J calls and clone size are taken from that table; D and trimming were inferred from the DNA. The sample carries around 200,000 clones, around 89% recorded once. The CDR3 is made up of 17 amino acids. V lost 2 bases, J lost 4 bases, and 19 bases lay in between. CDR1 LNHDA and CDR2 SQIVND come from the germline V gene (reference sequence).

The V call is TRBV19, the J call TRBJ2-3; D possibly corresponds to TRBD2 (5 bases). Material: PBMCs or T cells enriched from blood (not recorded which). This TCR derives from a woman younger than 45 who had recovered from COVID-19. The CDR3 loop is CASSIFSTRGVPDTQYF. The CDR3 DNA reads as TGTGCCAGTAGTATATTCTCCACTCGGGGTGTTCCAGATACGCAGTATTTT.